The clone carrying this T cell receptor (beta chain) was seen ten or more times. This sample is part of a study of early T cells in non-severe SARS-CoV-2 infection. This CDR3 is 14 amino acids long. Trimming left V 3 bases short and J 0 bases short, with 9 bases between. Looked up from germline, CDR1 is SGHRS and CDR2 is YFSETQ. TCRdb re-analysed the 5' RACE reads in MiXCR, keeping a single row per CDR3 protein. The sample includes 35,000 to 40,000 distinct CDR3 sequences, nearly 10% of them seen just once. The chain couples TRBV5-1 to TRBJ2-5, with D perhaps matching TRBD1 (6 bases). Sequencing was carried out using whole blood. This TCR was recovered from an adult who was a healthcare worker with PCR-confirmed SARS-CoV-2 infection or an uninfected control (not recorded which). Here the CDR3 DNA reads TGCGCCAGCAGCTCCGGACAGTACCAAGAGACCCAGTACTTC. Translated: CASSSGQYQETQYF.